This paragraph reports one TCR beta chain. This entry belongs to a study of blood T cell repertoires in COVID-19. In the authors' methods: Researchers report that nucleated cell counts were estimated from reference gene primer amplification. This table comes from immunoSEQ multiplex PCR, and its TCRdb copy is limited to in-frame clones, with some not included. The D gene and trimming were derived from the DNA, and the V and J assignments and clone size from that table. The sample consists of approximately 110,000 clones, approximately 80% of them appearing once. This CDR3 has 12 amino acids. V was pared by 7 bases and J by 7 bases, with 12 bases between.

The rearrangement links TRBV12-3 or TRBV12-4 to TRBJ2-3; D is unclear. Sequencing was carried out using peripheral blood. The sequence was obtained from a woman older than 75 with acute or convalescent COVID-19. The CDR3 spells CASTEAHHTQYF. In nucleotides, the CDR3 is TGTGCCAGCACGGAAGCGCACCATACGCAGTATTTT.